The clone carrying this T cell receptor beta chain showed up just once. This record belongs to a study of blood T cell repertoires in COVID-19. On the study more broadly: Italy, Spain and the United States were the sources of the convalescent and acute COVID-19 samples. The analysed material was cDNA or gDNA that came from T cells, B-cell-depleted T cells, or PBMCs.

The CDR3 has 16 residues. V dropped 4 bases and J dropped 4; count of bases not matched to a gene: 9. The germline gives CDR1 MGHRA, CDR2 YSYEKL. Original methodology: Counts of nucleated cells, estimated from reference gene primer amplification, were obtained. Data came from immunoSEQ multiplex PCR; TCRdb stores just in-frame clones and leaves some out. V, J and clone size are those of that table, while D and trimming were read from the DNA. This table has approximately 300,000 clones, approximately 88% appearing once. The sample taken for sequencing was peripheral blood. The V call is TRBV4-1, the J call TRBJ2-1, with 8 nucleotides matching TRBD2. The receptor's source is a man between 18 and 35 years old who had recovered from COVID-19. DNA of the CDR3: TGCGCCAGCAGCCCTAAAGAGGCGGGAGGATACAATGAGCAGTTCTTC. This sequence encodes CASSPKEAGGYNEQFF.